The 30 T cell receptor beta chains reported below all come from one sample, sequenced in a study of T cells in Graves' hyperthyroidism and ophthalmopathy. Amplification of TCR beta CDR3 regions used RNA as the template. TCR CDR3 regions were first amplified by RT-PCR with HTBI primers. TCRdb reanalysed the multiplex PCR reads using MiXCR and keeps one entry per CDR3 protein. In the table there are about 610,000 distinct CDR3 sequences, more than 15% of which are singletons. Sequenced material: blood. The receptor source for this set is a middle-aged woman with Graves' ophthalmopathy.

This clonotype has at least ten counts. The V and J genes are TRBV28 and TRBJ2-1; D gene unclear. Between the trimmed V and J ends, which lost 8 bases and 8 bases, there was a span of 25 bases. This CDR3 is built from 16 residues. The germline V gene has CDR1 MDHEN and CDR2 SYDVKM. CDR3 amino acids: CASRPGLGKAGYEQFF. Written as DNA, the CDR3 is TGTGCCAGCCGGCCTGGCCTCGGTAAGGCAGGATATGAGCAGTTCTTC.

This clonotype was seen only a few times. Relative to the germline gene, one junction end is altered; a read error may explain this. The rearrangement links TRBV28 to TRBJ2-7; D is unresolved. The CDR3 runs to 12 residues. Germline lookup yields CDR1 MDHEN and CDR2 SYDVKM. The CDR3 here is CTSSSGIYEQYF. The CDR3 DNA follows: TGTACCAGCAGTTCCGGTATCTACGAGCAGTACTTC.

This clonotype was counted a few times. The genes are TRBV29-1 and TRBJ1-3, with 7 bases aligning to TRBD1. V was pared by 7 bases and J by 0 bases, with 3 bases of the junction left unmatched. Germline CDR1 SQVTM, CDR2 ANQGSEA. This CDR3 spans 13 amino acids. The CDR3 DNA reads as TGCAGCGGACAGGGCCTCTCTGGAAACACCATATATTTT. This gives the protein CSGQGLSGNTIYF.

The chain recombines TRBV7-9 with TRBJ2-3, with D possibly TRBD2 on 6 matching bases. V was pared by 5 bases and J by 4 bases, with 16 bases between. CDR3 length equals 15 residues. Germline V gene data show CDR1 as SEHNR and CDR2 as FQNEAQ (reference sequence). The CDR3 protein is CASSNLFGLSDTQYF. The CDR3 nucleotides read TGTGCCAGCAGCAACCTATTTGGACTATCAGATACGCAGTATTTT.

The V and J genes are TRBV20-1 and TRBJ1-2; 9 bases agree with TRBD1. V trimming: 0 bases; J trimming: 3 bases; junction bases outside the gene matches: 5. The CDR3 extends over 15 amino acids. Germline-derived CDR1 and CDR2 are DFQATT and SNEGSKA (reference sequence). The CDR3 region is CSAREIWTGDYGYTF. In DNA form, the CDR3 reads TGCAGTGCTAGAGAGATTTGGACAGGGGACTATGGCTACACCTTC.

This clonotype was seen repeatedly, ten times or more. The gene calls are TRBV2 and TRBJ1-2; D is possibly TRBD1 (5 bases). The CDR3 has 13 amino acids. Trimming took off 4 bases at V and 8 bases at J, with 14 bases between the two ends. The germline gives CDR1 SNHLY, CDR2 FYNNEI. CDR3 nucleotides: TGTGCCAGCAGTGGGGGACCGCTCTTGGGCTACACCTTC. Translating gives CASSGGPLLGYTF.

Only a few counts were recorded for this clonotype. The CDR3 DNA sequence: TGCAGTGCTCGGAAGGACCCCTATGGCTACACCTTC. Translated: CSARKDPYGYTF. The chain carries TRBV20-1 and TRBJ1-2, with unresolved D. There are 12 residues in the CDR3. Germline V CDR1 and CDR2: DFQATT, SNEGSKA (reference sequence). Trimming took 5 bases from V and 4 from J, leaving 11 bases between them.

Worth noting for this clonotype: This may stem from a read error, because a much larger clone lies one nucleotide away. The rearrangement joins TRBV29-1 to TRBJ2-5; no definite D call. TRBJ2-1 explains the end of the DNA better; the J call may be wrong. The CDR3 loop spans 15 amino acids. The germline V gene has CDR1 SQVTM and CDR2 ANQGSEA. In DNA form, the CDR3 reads TGCAGCGTTGAAAAAGTCTTGGGGAACCAAGAGACCCAGTTCTTC. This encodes CSVEKVLGNQETQFF.

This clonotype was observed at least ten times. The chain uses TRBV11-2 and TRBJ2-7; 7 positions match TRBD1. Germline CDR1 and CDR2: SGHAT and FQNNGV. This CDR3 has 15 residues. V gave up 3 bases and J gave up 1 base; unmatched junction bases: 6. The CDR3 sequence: CASSFATGRSYEQYF. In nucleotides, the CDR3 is TGTGCCAGCAGCTTCGCGACAGGGCGGTCCTACGAGCAGTACTTC.

The CDR3 nucleotides are TGTGCCAGCAGTCCCTCCAGGGGGCCGAACACTGAAGCTTTCTTT. Its translation is CASSPSRGPNTEAFF. The chain recombines TRBV27 with TRBJ1-1; TRBD1 aligns across 8 bases. Germline CDR1 is MNHEY and CDR2 is SMNVEV (reference sequence). There are 15 residues in the CDR3. V shed 5 bases and J 1 base; nucleotides not matched to a gene: 6.

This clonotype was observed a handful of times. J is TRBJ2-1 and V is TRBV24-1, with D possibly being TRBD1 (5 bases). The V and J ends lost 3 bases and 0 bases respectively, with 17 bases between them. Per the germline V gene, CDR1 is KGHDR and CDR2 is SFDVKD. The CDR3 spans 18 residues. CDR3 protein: CATSDRRGQQSSYNEQFF. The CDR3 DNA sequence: TGTGCCACCAGTGATCGAAGGGGCCAACAGAGCTCCTACAATGAGCAGTTCTTC.

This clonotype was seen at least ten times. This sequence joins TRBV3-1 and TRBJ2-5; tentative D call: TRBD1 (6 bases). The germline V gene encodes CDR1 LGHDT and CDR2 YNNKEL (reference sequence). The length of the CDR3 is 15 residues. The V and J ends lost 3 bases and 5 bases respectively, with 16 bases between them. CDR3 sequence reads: CASSHPWQGSETQYF. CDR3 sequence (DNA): TGTGCCAGCAGCCACCCCTGGCAGGGGAGCGAGACCCAGTACTTC.

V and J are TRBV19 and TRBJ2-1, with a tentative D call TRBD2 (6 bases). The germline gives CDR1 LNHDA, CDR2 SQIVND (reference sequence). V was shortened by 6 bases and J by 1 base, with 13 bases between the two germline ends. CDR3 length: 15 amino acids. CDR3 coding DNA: TGTGCCAGTAGGCCAGCGGAGGGGTCCTACAATGAGCAGTTCTTC. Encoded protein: CASRPAEGSYNEQFF.

The CDR3 nucleotides are TGCGCCAGCAAGGGGACAGGGTCCGGTGAGCAGTTCTTC. It is translated as CASKGTGSGEQFF. The chain is built from TRBV10-1 and TRBJ2-1, with 9 bases that match TRBD1. The ends lost 7 bases at V and 9 bases at J; junction bases unmatched: 7. There are 13 residues in the CDR3. CDR1 and CDR2 (germline): WNHNN, SYGVQD (reference sequence).

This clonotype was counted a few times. In DNA form, the CDR3 reads TGTGCCATCGGAACAGGGAAGAACACCGGGGAGCTGTTTTTT. Amino acids: CAIGTGKNTGELFF. V and J are TRBV10-3 and TRBJ2-2; tentatively, D is TRBD1 (6 bases). V was shortened by 8 bases and J by 1 base, with 11 bases between the two germline ends. The CDR3 contains 14 residues. The V gene's germline CDR1 is ENHRY and CDR2 SYGVKD.

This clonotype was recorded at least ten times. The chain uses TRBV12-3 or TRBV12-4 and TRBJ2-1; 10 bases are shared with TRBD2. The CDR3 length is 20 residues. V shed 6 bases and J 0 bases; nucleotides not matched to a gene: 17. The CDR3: CASSRLSGGPPQGSYNEQFF. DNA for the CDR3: TGTGCCAGCAGCCGGCTTAGCGGGGGGCCACCCCAGGGCTCCTACAATGAGCAGTTCTTC.

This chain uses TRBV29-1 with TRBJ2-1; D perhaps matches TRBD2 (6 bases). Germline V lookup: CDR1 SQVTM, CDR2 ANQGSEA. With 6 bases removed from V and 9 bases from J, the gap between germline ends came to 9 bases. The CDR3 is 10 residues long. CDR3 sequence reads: CSVWRGEQFF. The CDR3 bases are TGCAGCGTCTGGAGGGGTGAGCAGTTCTTC.

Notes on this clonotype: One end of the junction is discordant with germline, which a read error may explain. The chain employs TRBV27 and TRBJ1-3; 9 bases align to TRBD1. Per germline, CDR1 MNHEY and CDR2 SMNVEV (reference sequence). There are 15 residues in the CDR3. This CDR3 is CASSRDRASGTTIYF. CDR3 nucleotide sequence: TGTGCCAGCTCCCGGGACAGGGCCTCTGGAACCACCATATATTTT.

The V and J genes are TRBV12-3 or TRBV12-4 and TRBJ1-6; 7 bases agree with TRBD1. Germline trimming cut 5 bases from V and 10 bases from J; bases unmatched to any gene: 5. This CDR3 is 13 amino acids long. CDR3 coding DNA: TGTGCCAGCAGTACAGGGGTTGGGTCACCCCTCCACTTT. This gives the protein CASSTGVGSPLHF.

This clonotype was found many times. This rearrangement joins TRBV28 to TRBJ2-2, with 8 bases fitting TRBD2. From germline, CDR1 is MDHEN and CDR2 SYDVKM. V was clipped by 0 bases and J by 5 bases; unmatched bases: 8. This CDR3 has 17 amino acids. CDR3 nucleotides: TGTGCCAGCAGTTTATGGGACGCAGCGGGAGTTACCGGGGAGCTGTTTTTT. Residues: CASSLWDAAGVTGELFF.

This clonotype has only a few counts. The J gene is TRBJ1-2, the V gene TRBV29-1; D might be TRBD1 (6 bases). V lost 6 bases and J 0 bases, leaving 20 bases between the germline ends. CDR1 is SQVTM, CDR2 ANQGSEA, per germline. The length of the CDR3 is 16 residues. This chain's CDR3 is CSVERAGAVANYGYTF. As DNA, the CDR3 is TGCAGCGTGGAGAGGGCAGGGGCGGTAGCTAACTATGGCTACACCTTC.

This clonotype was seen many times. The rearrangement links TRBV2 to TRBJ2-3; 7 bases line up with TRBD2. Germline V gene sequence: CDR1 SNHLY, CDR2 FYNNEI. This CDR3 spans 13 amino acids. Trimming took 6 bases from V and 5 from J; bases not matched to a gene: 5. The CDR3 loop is CASRRESLDTQYF. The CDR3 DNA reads TGTGCCAGCAGGCGGGAGTCGTTAGATACGCAGTATTTT.

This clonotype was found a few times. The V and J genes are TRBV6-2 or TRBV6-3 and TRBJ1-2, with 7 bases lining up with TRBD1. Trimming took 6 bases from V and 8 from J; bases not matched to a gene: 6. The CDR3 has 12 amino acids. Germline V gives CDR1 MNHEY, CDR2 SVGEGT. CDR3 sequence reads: CASRADRDGYTF. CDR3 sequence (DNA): TGTGCCAGCAGGGCCGACAGGGACGGCTACACCTTC.

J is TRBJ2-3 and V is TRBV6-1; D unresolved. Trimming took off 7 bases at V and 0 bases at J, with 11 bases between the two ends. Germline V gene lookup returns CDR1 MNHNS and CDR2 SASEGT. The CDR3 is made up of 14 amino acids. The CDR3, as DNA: TGTGCCAGCAAGTTCAGAACTAGCACAGATACGCAGTATTTT. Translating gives CASKFRTSTDTQYF.

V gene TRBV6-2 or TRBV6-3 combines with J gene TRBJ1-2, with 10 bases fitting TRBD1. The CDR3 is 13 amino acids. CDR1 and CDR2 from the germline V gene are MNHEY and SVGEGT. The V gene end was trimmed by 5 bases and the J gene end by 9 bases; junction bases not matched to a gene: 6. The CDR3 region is CASSPRQGASYTF. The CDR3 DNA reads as TGTGCCAGCAGTCCAAGACAGGGGGCTAGCTACACCTTC.

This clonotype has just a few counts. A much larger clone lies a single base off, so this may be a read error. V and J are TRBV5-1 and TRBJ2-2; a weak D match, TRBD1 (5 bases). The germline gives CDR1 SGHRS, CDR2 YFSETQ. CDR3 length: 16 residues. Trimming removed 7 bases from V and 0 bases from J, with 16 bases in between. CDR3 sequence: CASCNGQGSNTGELFF. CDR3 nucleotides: TGCGCCAGCTGCAATGGGCAGGGCTCGAACACCGGGGAGCTGTTTTTT.

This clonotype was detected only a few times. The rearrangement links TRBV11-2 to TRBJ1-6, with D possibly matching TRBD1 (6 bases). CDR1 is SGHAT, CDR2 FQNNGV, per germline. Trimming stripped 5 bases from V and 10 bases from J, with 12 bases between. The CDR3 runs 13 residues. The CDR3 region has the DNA TGTGCCAGCAGCCCAGCCAGGGGATCACCCCTCCACTTT. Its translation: CASSPARGSPLHF.

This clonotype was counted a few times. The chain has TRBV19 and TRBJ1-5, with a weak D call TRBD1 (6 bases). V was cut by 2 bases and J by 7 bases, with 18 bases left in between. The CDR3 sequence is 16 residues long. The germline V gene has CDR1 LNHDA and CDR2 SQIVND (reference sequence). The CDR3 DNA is TGTGCCAGTAGTATACACGCCCACAGGGTCGACCAGCCCCAGCATTTT. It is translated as CASSIHAHRVDQPQHF.

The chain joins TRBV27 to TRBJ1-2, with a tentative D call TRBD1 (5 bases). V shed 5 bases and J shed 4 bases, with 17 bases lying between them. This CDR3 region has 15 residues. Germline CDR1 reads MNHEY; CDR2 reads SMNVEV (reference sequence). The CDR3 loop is CASSPATRGGYGYTF. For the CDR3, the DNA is TGTGCCAGCAGTCCCGCTACCCGGGGGGGCTATGGCTACACCTTC.

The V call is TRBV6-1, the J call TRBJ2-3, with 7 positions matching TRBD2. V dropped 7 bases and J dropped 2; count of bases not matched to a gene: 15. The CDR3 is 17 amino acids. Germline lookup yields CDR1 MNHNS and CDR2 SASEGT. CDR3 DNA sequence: TGTGCCAGCATCCCCGCCACGCGGGGGTCCAACACAGATACGCAGTATTTT. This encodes CASIPATRGSNTDTQYF.